These 9 T cell receptor beta chains came from one sample sequenced in a study of blood T cell repertoires in COVID-19. Data came from immunoSEQ multiplex PCR; TCRdb stores just in-frame clones and leaves some out. The data contain 100,000 to 150,000 clones, roughly 90% of them singletons. Sequenced sample: peripheral blood. The receptors derive from a woman of 80 years or more with acute or convalescent COVID-19.

This chain uses TRBV5-8 with TRBJ1-6; 7 nucleotides align to TRBD1. The CDR3 is 16 residues long. V was pared by 4 bases and J by 10 bases, with 14 bases of the junction left unmatched. Germline assignment: CDR1 SGHTS and CDR2 YDEGEE. CDR3 sequence reads: CASSIQGPGGESPLHF. The CDR3 DNA sequence: TGTGCCAGCAGCATACAGGGGCCGGGTGGGGAGTCACCCCTCCACTTT.

The CDR3 sequence is CASSVESQRFSGAFGSPLHF. The CDR3 nucleotides read TGTGCCAGCAGCGTAGAGAGTCAACGCTTCAGTGGGGCCTTCGGATCACCCCTCCACTTT. The chain couples TRBV9 to TRBJ1-6; D may be TRBD1 (5 bases). The ends were cut back, 0 bases at V and 10 bases at J, with 29 bases in the middle. This CDR3 spans 20 amino acids. The germline V gene encodes CDR1 SGDLS and CDR2 YYNGEE.

V is TRBV5-4 and J is TRBJ2-7, with 14 bases identical to TRBD2. CDR1 SGHNT and CDR2 YYREEE come from the germline V gene (reference sequence). This CDR3 spans 18 amino acids. V gave up 0 bases and J gave up 2 bases; unmatched junction bases: 7. Here the CDR3 DNA reads TGTGCCAGCAGCTTGGGTGGGACTAGCGGGAGAGTTACCTACGAGCAGTACTTC. This gives the protein CASSLGGTSGRVTYEQYF.

This rearrangement joins TRBV7-6 to TRBJ2-1, with TRBD1 matching 9 bases. CDR1 is SGHVS and CDR2 is FNYEAQ in the germline V gene. Germline trimming cut 3 bases from V and 4 bases from J; bases unmatched to any gene: 7. This CDR3 is 16 amino acids long. The CDR3 DNA follows: TGTGCCAGCAGCTTGGCGGGACAGGGATCATACAATGAGCAGTTCTTC. Translated, it gives CASSLAGQGSYNEQFF.

CDR3 sequence reads: CASSLYGGGAGEQFF. The CDR3 nucleotides are TGTGCCAGCAGCTTATATGGCGGGGGGGCGGGGGAGCAGTTCTTC. The chain has TRBV7-8 and TRBJ2-1, with TRBD2 matching 9 bases. J was trimmed by 10 bases and V by 2 bases; bases with no gene match: 9. From germline, CDR1 is SGHVS and CDR2 FQNEAQ. The CDR3 has 15 residues.

This clone showed up just a few times. The chain recombines TRBV7-2 with TRBJ2-7; 10 bases are a match to TRBD1. Germline CDR1 and CDR2: SGHTA and FQGNSA. This CDR3 contains 16 residues. With 1 base clipped from V and 5 bases from J, the junction kept 8 bases outside the gene matches. The CDR3: CASSLVPTGGKNEQYF. The CDR3 nucleotides are TGTGCCAGCAGCTTAGTTCCGACAGGGGGCAAAAACGAGCAGTACTTC.

J is TRBJ2-7 and V is TRBV20-1; the D gene is possibly TRBD2 (5 bases). Germline V lookup: CDR1 DFQATT, CDR2 SNEGSKA (reference sequence). The CDR3 is made up of 13 amino acids. V gave up 3 bases and J gave up 2 bases, with 11 bases separating them. CDR3 nucleotides: TGCAGTGCTAGTCTCGCTAGCCCCTACGAGCAGTACTTC. It translates to CSASLASPYEQYF.

The rearrangement uses TRBV4-1 and TRBJ2-3; tentatively, D is TRBD1 (6 bases). This CDR3 comprises 16 residues. The V end lost 0 bases, the J end lost 4 bases, and 14 bases lay between the germline ends. From germline, CDR1 is MGHRA and CDR2 YSYEKL. The CDR3 region has the DNA TGCGCCAGCAGCCAAGATCAGGGGATGAGTCCAGATACGCAGTATTTT. Its protein product is CASSQDQGMSPDTQYF.

The chain links TRBV29-1 to TRBJ2-7; TRBD2 agrees at 8 bases. The junction had 12 bases not matched to a gene; V was cut back by 5 bases and J by 3 bases. The CDR3 loop spans 15 amino acids. The V gene's germline CDR1 is SQVTM and CDR2 ANQGSEA. CDR3 loop: CSVSLPGGLDYEQYF. CDR3 sequence (DNA): TGCAGCGTTTCCTTACCGGGGGGGTTAGACTACGAGCAGTACTTC.